The rows below give T cell receptor beta chains drawn from one sample of a study of OX40 agonist ivuxolimab in advanced cancers. Generated by immunoSEQ multiplex PCR, the TCRdb table keeps only in-frame clones and is missing some. Here the sample spans tens of thousands of clones, 84% being singletons. The sample consisted of CD4+ or CD8+ T cells sorted from blood, taken in a trial of the OX40 agonist ivuxolimab. Source of these receptors: an adult with an advanced solid tumor such as melanoma, head and neck, liver or kidney cancer. CDR3s include the opening cysteine and the closing phenylalanine or tryptophan.

cdr3_length,v_call,cdr3_aa
15,TRBV28,CASSLYSPSNSPLHF
13,TRBV11-3,CASSLANTDTQYF
13,TRBV6-1,CASSELGLGEQFF
13,TRBV30,CAWSVNRIYEQYF
14,TRBV5-1,CASRIAGEAFEQYF
13,TRBV5-1,CASRLAETGELFF
12,TRBV11-1,CASSLDGGEAFF
14,TRBV18,CASSQGIGQDTQYF
13,TRBV6-6,CASRQDLTTEAFF
14,TRBV13,CASSLGGARTEAFF
16,TRBV18,CASSLGLHQVPDTQYF
14,TRBV6-5,CASSYSGIRDTQYF
17,TRBV5-6,CASSLLGDRPNGSGYTF
14,TRBV29-1,CSVEVGTGSDTQYF
13,TRBV27,CASRRGGNTEAFF
16,TRBV19,CASKVGGDSGANVLTF
13,TRBV29-1,CSVGDASYNEQFF
15,TRBV27,CASSLYPRGAAEAFF
13,TRBV5-4,CASSSDQQETQYF
16,TRBV5-4,CASSDHSGGVAGGMYF
15,TRBV5-1,CASSSATGSYNEQFF
13,TRBV11-3,CASSPGALETQYF
13,TRBV10-3,CAITGTPNNEQFF
17,TRBV19,CASSIGRHRFMGQPQHF
15,TRBV6-6,CASRAPQGDTGELFF
12,TRBV6-6,CASSNGDQPQHF
15,TRBV6-1,CASSRQGRGADTQYF
14,TRBV5-6,CASSPGPRTDTQYF
14,TRBV7-7,CASSPDRGSTEAFF
20,TRBV4-2,CASSHQPPRQGLSGANVLTF
16,TRBV11-2,CASSPLRGQEDNEQFF
17,TRBV28,CASSLILLAGAYNEQFF
19,TRBV5-1,CASSLVGPGTGGGFHEQYF
17,TRBV10-3,CAISSIMTGTAPDTQYF
16,TRBV19,CASSIVQGVSYQPQHF
16,TRBV28,CASSPSRGQGSQPQHF
14,TRBV5-6,CASSSGGSKNIQYF
14,TRBV7-2,CASSATGGWNEQFF
12,TRBV10-3,CAIGTAIYEQYF
13,TRBV18,CASSPTGRGEQYF
16,TRBV5-4,CASSSQTQGVGETQYF
15,TRBV7-7,CASTAGTVPQETQYF
11,TRBV27,CASRRNTEAFF
13,TRBV6-5,CASSRGANQPQHF
16,TRBV7-3,CASSRFAELAGGEQYF
17,TRBV5-4,CASSPDSSLTNTGELFF